Sequencing of this T cell receptor (beta chain) was carried out in a study of T cell responses to AZD1222 COVID-19 vaccine. Study-wide findings and caveats: The reported proportion of spike-specific TCRs targeting unmutated variant regions was nearly half. It was only after the peak T cell response that any repertoires were sampled. Females made up more of the donors, who were largely white British, and clonal diversity may have come out too low.

Comments on this clone: As yet, its antigen is unknown.

Using immunoSEQ multiplex PCR, the repertoire was profiled, and TCRdb retains in-frame clones only, with some absent. The sample records over 80,000 clones, about 89% being singletons. The clonotype was recovered from an adult who received the AZD1222 COVID-19 vaccine. The material was peripheral blood, obtained 28 days after the second AZD1222 dose.

CDR3 region: CASSFVRGLAGIRSDTQYF. The CDR3 region has the DNA TGTGCCAGCAGTTTCGTCAGGGGACTAGCGGGAATAAGGTCAGATACGCAGTATTTT. The V call is TRBV27, the J call TRBJ2-3; 13 bases agree with TRBD2. V was pared by 3 bases and J by 4 bases, with 13 bases of the junction left unmatched. The CDR3 length is 19 residues. Germline CDR1 is MNHEY and CDR2 is SMNVEV (reference sequence).